This T cell receptor beta chain was identified during a study of regulatory dendritic cells for organ transplantation. Study information: Regulatory dendritic cells came from monocytes given vitamin D3 and IL-10.

The assay was immunoSEQ multiplex PCR, and TCRdb's table has in-frame clones only and misses some. The sample has about 11,000 clones; about 75% are singletons. General observations from the study: Memory CD8+ T cells were the most oligoclonal; naive cells were highly diverse. Mature dendritic cells appeared to drive more memory CD8+ clonal expansion than regulatory ones.

The CDR3 covers 17 residues. Germline V gene lookup returns CDR1 MGHRA and CDR2 YSYEKL. Trimming took off 0 bases at V and 0 bases at J, with 9 bases between the two ends. As to this clone: Its cognate antigen is unknown.

Sorted T cells were CFSE-labeled and cultured approximately five days with allogeneic regulatory or mature dendritic cells at 1:10. Naive CD45RA+ and memory CD45RO+ CD4+ or CD8+ T cells were FACS-sorted. This TCR came from a human donor in good health. The gene calls are TRBV4-1 and TRBJ2-6, with D tentatively TRBD1 (5 bases). Material: memory CD4+ T cells from blood cultured with regulatory dendritic cells. Indicated subset: CD45RO+ memory T cells. The CDR3 nucleotides are TGCGCCAGCAGCCAAGAGCCCCAGGGCTCTGGGGCCAACGTCCTGACTTTC. This encodes CASSQEPQGSGANVLTF.